Below are 12 T cell receptor beta chains sequenced from a single sample in a study of regulatory T cells in long-lasting Graves disease. The time point here: newly diagnosed GD, antithyroid drugs for less than 3 months. TCR sequences were obtained from RNA taken from PBMCs. Sequencing libraries for TCR beta were prepared with iRepertoire HTBI primers and Arm-PCR of CDR3 regions. MiXCR, run by TCRdb on the multiplex PCR reads, gives a single entry per CDR3 protein. Among more than 400,000 distinct CDR3 sequences listed, approximately 16% were seen once. A further study also used this sample, focusing on T cells in Graves' hyperthyroidism and ophthalmopathy.

The sequencing used peripheral blood mononuclear cells (PBMCs), collected at new diagnosis, from a patient treated with antithyroid drugs. These receptors all come from a woman in her thirties with Graves disease.

This clonotype has a count of ten or more. The chain is built from TRBV7-3 and TRBJ2-3; 13 nucleotides line up with TRBD2. Germline assignment: CDR1 SGHTA and CDR2 FQGTGA. The trim removed 3 bases at V and 9 bases at J, leaving 6 bases unmatched. The CDR3 runs to 15 residues. DNA for the CDR3: TGTGCCAGCAGCTTTACTAGCGGGAGGGCTGACACGCAGTATTTT. Its protein is CASSFTSGRADTQYF.

V usage is TRBV19 and J usage is TRBJ2-4; no clear D gene. V gave up 8 bases and J gave up 0 bases, with 11 bases separating them. CDR3 length equals 14 residues. Germline CDR1 and CDR2: LNHDA and SQIVND (reference sequence). The CDR3 loop reads CASARDLAKNIQYF. CDR3 in DNA: TGTGCCAGTGCGAGAGACCTAGCCAAAAACATTCAGTACTTC. The full variable domain, with the rest looked up from reference TRBV19 and TRBJ2-4, is DGGITQSPKYLFRKEGQNVTLSCEQNLNHDAMYWYRQDPGQGLRLIYYSQIVNDFQKGDIAEGYSVSREKKESFPLTVTSAQKNPTAFYLCASARDLAKNIQYFGAGTRLSVL.

In its sample, this clonotype was seen a few times. This chain uses TRBV7-8 with TRBJ1-1; weak D call: TRBD1 (5 bases). Germline CDR1 reads SGHVS; CDR2 reads FQNEAQ. The CDR3 is 15 amino acids. V shed 5 bases and J shed 3 bases, with 16 bases lying between them. Here the CDR3 DNA reads TGTGCCAGCAGCCGCCGTCAGGGTGGTTACACTGAAGCTTTCTTT. Translation gives CASSRRQGGYTEAFF.

This clonotype was observed a few times. The chain combines TRBV6-1 with TRBJ2-7; D is possibly TRBD1 or TRBD2 (5 bases each). Germline loops: CDR1 MNHNS, CDR2 SASEGT. The CDR3 loop spans 15 amino acids. With 8 bases removed from V and 2 bases from J, the gap between germline ends came to 19 bases. For the CDR3, the DNA is TGTGCCAGCGGATTTGGCCGGGGCAGGGCCTACGAGCAGTACTTC. Protein: CASGFGRGRAYEQYF.

This clonotype occurred a few times. The rearrangement joins TRBV30 to TRBJ1-1, with no clear D. Germline V gives CDR1 GTSNPN, CDR2 SVGIG (reference sequence). The V and J ends lost 0 bases and 3 bases respectively, with 11 bases between them. The CDR3 length is 14 residues. The CDR3 loop reads CAWSVRLWDTEAFF. CDR3 in DNA: TGTGCCTGGAGTGTAAGGTTGTGGGACACTGAAGCTTTCTTT.

This clonotype was seen at least ten times. In DNA, the CDR3 is TGTGCCAGCAGTCCGGGGACGAGGGGCTCTGGAAACACCATATATTTT. Residues: CASSPGTRGSGNTIYF. The chain uses TRBV12-3 or TRBV12-4 and TRBJ1-3; the D gene is possibly TRBD1 (5 bases). V was clipped by 5 bases and J by 0 bases, with 14 bases between them. The CDR3 spans 16 residues.

This clonotype has ten or more counts. The V gene is TRBV7-2, the J gene TRBJ2-3; the match to TRBD2 covers 9 bases. J was trimmed by 0 bases and V by 1 base; bases with no gene match: 2. The CDR3 totals 16 residues. Germline V CDR1 and CDR2: SGHTA, FQGNSA. The CDR3 DNA is TGTGCCAGCAGCTTAGGACTAGCGGAGAGCACAGATACGCAGTATTTT. Its translation is CASSLGLAESTDTQYF.

The rearrangement uses TRBV28 and TRBJ1-2; tentative D call: TRBD1 (6 bases). The CDR3 runs 13 residues. Trimming took off 6 bases at V and 6 bases at J, with 14 bases between the two ends. The germline gives CDR1 MDHEN, CDR2 SYDVKM. The CDR3 here is CASSVRDIDGYTF. The CDR3 DNA sequence: TGTGCCAGCAGCGTCCGGGACATCGATGGCTACACCTTC.

The CDR3 DNA reads TGTGCCAGCAGTGTCTCAGCGGGAGCTTACAATGAGCAGTTCTTC. Its translation: CASSVSAGAYNEQFF. The chain carries TRBV2 and TRBJ2-1; 8 nucleotides agree with TRBD2. The CDR3 has 15 residues. Germline CDR1 reads SNHLY; CDR2 reads FYNNEI. The V and J ends lost 4 bases and 4 bases, in that order; junction bases with no gene match: 6. The entire variable domain, with the rest obtained from reference TRBV2 and TRBJ2-1, is as follows: EPEVTQTPSHQVTQMGQEVILRCVPISNHLYFYWYRQILGQKVEFLVSFYNNEISEKSEIFDDQFSVERPDGSNFTLKIRSTKLEDSAMYFCASSVSAGAYNEQFFGPGTRLTVL.

This clonotype was detected once. The rearrangement joins TRBV7-9 to TRBJ2-5, with a possible D match to TRBD2 (7 bases). The V end lost 6 bases, the J end lost 5 bases, and 19 bases lay between the germline ends. The CDR3 totals 15 residues. Germline loops: CDR1 SEHNR, CDR2 FQNEAQ (reference sequence). The CDR3 DNA is TGTGCCAGCAGACATCCCGGGGGGCGGTGGGAGACCCAGTACTTC. Its translation is CASRHPGGRWETQYF.

V gene TRBV7-2 combines with J gene TRBJ2-7; D uncertain. This CDR3 region has 12 residues. V shed 3 bases and J shed 6 bases, with 9 bases lying between them. Germline CDR1 SGHTA, CDR2 FQGNSA. CDR3: CASSFASVEQYF. CDR3 DNA: TGTGCCAGCAGCTTCGCGTCGGTCGAGCAGTACTTC. Combining the CDR3 with reference TRBV7-2 and TRBJ2-7 gives the whole variable domain GAGVSQSPSNKVTEKGKDVELRCDPISGHTALYWYRQSLGQGLEFLIYFQGNSAPDKSGLPSDRFSAERTGGSVSTLTIQRTQQEDSAVYLCASSFASVEQYFGPGTRLTVT.

Turning to this clonotype: With only one base between it and a far larger clone, this is likely a read error. This chain links TRBV11-2 with TRBJ2-5, with 14 nucleotides matching TRBD2. This CDR3 comprises 21 residues. V lost 2 bases, J lost 11 bases, and 25 bases stayed unmatched. Germline V lookup: CDR1 SGHAT, CDR2 FQNNGV. The CDR3 loop is CASSLQWDRTGTSGSPGEQYF. The CDR3 DNA sequence: TGTGCCAGCAGCTTACAGTGGGACCGCACCGGGACTAGCGGGAGCCCTGGTGAGCAGTACTTC.